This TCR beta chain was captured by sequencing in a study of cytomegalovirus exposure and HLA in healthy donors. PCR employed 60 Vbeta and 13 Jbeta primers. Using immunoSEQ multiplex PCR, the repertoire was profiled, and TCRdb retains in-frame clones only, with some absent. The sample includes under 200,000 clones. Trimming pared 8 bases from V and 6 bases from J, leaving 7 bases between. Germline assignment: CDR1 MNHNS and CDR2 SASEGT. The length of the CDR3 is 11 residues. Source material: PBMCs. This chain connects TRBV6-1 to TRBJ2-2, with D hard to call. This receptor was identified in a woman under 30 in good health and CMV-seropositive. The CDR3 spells CASSDPGELFF. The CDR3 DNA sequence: TGTGCCAGCTCAGATCCCGGGGAGCTGTTTTTT.